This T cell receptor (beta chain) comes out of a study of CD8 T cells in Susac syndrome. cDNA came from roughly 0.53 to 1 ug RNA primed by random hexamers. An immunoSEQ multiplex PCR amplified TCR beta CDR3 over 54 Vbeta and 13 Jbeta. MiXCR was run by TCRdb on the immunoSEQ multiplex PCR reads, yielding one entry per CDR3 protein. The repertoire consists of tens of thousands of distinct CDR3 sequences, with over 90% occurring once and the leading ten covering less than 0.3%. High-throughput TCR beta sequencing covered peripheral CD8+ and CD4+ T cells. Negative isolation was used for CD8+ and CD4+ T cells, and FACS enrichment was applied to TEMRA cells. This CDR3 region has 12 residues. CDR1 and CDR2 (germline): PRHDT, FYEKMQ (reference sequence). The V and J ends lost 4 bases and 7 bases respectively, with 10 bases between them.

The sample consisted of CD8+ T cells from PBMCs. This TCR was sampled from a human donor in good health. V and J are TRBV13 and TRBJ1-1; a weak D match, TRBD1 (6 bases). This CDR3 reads CASSSNRVEAFF. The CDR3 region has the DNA TGTGCCAGCAGCTCGAACAGGGTTGAAGCTTTCTTT.